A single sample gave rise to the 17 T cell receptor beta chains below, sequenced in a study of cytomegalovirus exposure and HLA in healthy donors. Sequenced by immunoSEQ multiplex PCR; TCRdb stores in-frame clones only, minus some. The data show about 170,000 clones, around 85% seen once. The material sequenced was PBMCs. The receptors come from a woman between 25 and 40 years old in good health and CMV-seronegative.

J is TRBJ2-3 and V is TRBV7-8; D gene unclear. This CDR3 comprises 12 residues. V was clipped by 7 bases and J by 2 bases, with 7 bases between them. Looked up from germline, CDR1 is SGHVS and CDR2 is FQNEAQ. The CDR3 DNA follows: TGTGCCAGCATAACCGACACAGATACGCAGTATTTT. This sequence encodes CASITDTDTQYF.

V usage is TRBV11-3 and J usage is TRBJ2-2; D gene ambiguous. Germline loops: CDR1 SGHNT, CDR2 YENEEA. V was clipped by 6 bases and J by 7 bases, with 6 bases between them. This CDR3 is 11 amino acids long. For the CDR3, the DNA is TGTGCCAGCAGGCTGGACGGGGAGCTGTTTTTT. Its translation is CASRLDGELFF.

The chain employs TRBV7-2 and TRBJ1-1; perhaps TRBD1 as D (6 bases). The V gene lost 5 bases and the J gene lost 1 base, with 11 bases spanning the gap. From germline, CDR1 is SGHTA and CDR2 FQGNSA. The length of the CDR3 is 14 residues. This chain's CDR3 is CASSRDTANTEAFF. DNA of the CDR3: TGTGCCAGCAGCCGGGACACGGCGAACACTGAAGCTTTCTTT.

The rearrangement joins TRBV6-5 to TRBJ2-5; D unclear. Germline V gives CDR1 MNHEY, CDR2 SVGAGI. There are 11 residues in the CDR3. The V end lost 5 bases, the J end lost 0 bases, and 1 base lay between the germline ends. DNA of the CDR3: TGTGCCAGCAGTAACCAAGAGACCCAGTACTTC. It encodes CASSNQETQYF.

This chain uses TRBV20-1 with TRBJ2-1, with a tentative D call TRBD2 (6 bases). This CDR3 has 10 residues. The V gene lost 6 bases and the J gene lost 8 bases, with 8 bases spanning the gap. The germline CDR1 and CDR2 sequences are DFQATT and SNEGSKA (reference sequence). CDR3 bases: TGCAGTGCCATAGCGGATGAGCAGTTCTTC. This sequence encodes CSAIADEQFF.

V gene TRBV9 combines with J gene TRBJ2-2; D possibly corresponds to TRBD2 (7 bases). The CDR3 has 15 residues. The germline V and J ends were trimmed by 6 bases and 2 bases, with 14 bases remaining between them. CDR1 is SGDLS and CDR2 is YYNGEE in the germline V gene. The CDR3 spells CASNAGAYNTGELFF. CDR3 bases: TGTGCCAGCAACGCGGGGGCCTATAACACCGGGGAGCTGTTTTTT.

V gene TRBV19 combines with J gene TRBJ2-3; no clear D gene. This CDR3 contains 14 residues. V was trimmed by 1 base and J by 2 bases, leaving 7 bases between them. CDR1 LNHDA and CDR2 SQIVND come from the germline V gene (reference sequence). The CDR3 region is CASSIAGYTDTQYF. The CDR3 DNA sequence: TGTGCCAGTAGTATAGCGGGTTACACAGATACGCAGTATTTT.

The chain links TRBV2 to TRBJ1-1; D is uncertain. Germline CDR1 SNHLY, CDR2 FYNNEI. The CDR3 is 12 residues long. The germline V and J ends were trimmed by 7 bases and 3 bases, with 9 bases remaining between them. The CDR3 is CASKNGDTEAFF. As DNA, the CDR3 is TGTGCCAGCAAGAACGGTGACACTGAAGCTTTCTTT.

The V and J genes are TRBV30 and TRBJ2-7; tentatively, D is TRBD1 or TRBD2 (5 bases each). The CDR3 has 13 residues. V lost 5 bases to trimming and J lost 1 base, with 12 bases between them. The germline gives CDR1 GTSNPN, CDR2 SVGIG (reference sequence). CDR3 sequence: CAWGDGFSYEQYF. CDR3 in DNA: TGTGCCTGGGGGGACGGATTTTCCTACGAGCAGTACTTC.

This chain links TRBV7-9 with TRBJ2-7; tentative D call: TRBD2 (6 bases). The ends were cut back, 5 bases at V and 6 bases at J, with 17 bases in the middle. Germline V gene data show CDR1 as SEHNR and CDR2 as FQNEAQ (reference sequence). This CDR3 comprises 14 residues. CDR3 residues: CASSLRGSGAEQYF. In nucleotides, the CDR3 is TGTGCCAGCAGCCTCCGGGGCTCGGGAGCCGAGCAGTACTTC.

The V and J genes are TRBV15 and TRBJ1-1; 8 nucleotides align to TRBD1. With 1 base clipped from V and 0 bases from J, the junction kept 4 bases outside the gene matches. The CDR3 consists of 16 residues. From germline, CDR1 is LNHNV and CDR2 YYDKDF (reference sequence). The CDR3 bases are TGTGCCACCAGCAGAGGTGGACAGGGCTTGAACACTGAAGCTTTCTTT. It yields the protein CATSRGGQGLNTEAFF.

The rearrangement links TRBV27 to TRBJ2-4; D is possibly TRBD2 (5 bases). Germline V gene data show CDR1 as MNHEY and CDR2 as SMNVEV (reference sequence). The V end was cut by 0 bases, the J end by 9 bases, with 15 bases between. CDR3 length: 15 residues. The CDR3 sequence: CASSLSSGVVGIQYF. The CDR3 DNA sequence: TGTGCCAGCAGTTTATCATCCGGGGTCGTAGGCATTCAGTACTTC.

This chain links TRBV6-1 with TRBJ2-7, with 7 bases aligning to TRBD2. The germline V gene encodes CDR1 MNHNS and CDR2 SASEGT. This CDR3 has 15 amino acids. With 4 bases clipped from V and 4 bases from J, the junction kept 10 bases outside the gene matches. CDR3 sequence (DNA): TGTGCCAGCAGTGGCCGTGGGGGAGGGCCGTACGAGCAGTACTTC. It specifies CASSGRGGGPYEQYF.

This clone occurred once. CDR3 region: CASGGGQGDLYEQYF. DNA for the CDR3: TGTGCCTCCGGGGGTGGGCAGGGGGACCTCTACGAGCAGTACTTC. The chain recombines TRBV6-1 with TRBJ2-7, with D maybe TRBD1 (7 bases). The CDR3 is 15 residues long. Germline-derived CDR1 and CDR2 are MNHNS and SASEGT. Trimming removed 11 bases at V and 3 bases at J, with 23 bases between.

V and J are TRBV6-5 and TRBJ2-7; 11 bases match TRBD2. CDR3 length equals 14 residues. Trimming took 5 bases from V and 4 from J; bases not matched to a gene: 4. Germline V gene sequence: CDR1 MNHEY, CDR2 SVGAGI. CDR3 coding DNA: TGTGCCAGCAGTCCTAGCGGGAGGTTGTACGAGCAGTACTTC. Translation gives CASSPSGRLYEQYF.

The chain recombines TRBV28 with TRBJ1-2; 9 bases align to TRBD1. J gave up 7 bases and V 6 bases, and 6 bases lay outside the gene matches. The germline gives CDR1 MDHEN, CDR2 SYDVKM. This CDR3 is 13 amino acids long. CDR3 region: CASRRDRVSGYTF. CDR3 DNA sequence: TGTGCCAGCAGACGGGACAGGGTCTCTGGCTACACCTTC.

The CDR3 DNA is TGTGCCAGCTCAGCCGGGACCGGTAATTCTAACTATGGCTACACCTTC. Translation: CASSAGTGNSNYGYTF. The chain uses TRBV18 and TRBJ1-2; the D gene is possibly TRBD1 (5 bases). CDR1 is KGHSH, CDR2 LQKENI, per germline. This CDR3 comprises 16 residues. V lost 5 bases to trimming and J lost 0 bases, with 16 bases between them.